This T cell receptor (beta chain) originates from a study of regulatory T cells in long-lasting Graves disease (dated by TCRdb to the early 2020s). General notes on the study: Patients with newly diagnosed Graves' disease had been on antithyroid drugs for under 3 months. The study was conducted in China and was registered as a clinical trial. This study used TCR sequencing and RNA sequencing of peripheral blood to compare persistent Graves' disease patients against newly diagnosed Graves' disease patients. A total of roughly 35 samples were covered by TCR sequencing, comprising approximately 13 persistent and around 20 newly diagnosed Graves' disease patients. Here is what the overall study found, with its caveats: Only the TCR beta chain was sequenced and analyzed. TRBV28, TRBJ1-2 and TRBJ2-5 were preferentially used in persistent disease, while TRBV20-1 and TRBJ2-1 were favored in newly diagnosed disease. As a limitation, the authors acknowledged that the small sample size may reduce accuracy. Compared with newly diagnosed patients, patients with persistent Graves' disease had lower TCR Shannon entropy and fewer highly expanded clones, which suggests clonal expansion. A larger number of public clonotypes was shared among persistent patients (more than 2,500) than among newly diagnosed patients (approximately 1,000). Only peripheral blood was studied, because thyroid tissue, the primary lesion, was inaccessible.

The time point tag for this specimen amounts to: newly diagnosed GD, antithyroid drugs for less than 3 months. For both TCR sequencing and RNA sequencing, RNA was extracted from PBMCs in TRIzol. The diagnosis of Graves' disease followed American Thyroid Association guidelines. The patients came from an endocrinology department in Xi'an, China. Each patient gave approximately 10 milliliters of peripheral blood, collected in an EDTA anticoagulant tube. Ficoll Paque Plus density gradient separation was used to isolate PBMCs, and no further T cell sorting was done. RNA quality was checked with an Agilent 2100 Bioanalyzer and agarose gel, and concentration with a NanoDrop 2000. The CDR3 has 11 amino acids, counting the end cysteine and phenylalanine. Of the read, only the CDR3 DNA is kept; its 33 bases are in frame from base 1. Relative to germline, V is 2 bases shorter and J is 13 bases shorter, with 9 bases between their ends. The CDR1 and CDR2 encoded by the germline V gene are SGHTS and YDEGEE.

The table lists this clonotype with a few counts. Its cognate antigen has yet to be identified. The record has no base qualities; no much larger clone is one base away. Library preparation used multiplex PCR. TCRdb records Illumina HiSeq 4000 as the sequencer. TCR beta libraries were built with iRepertoire HTBI primers and Arm-PCR amplification of CDR3 regions. Before sequencing, the PCR products underwent gel purification. In the authors' own workflow: Gene usage analysis of CDR3 amino acid clonotypes relied on the approximately 62 TRBV and 15 or so TRBJ segments identified across samples. COPE and FqMerger were used to merge filtered high-quality paired reads into contigs. BLAST was used to align contigs to IMGT TRBV, TRBD and TRBJ reference genes, and CDR3 was defined according to IMGT. Any clonotype with a frequency above 0.1% was classified as a highly expanded clone. Repertoire diversity was measured by Shannon entropy, and V-J evenness by the Gini coefficient. A clonotype was considered public if more than one individual shared it. Through fastp at Q25 and MiXCR, TCRdb rebuilt clones from the public reads, retaining in-frame beta chains. Entries are consolidated by CDR3 protein sequence, retaining the most common genes and DNA. None of the V and J calls come from the authors' own analysis; TCRdb made them. This sample is represented by 620,000 or so distinct CDR3 sequences; approximately 15% of them were singletons. The ten biggest clones cover more than 15% of the sample.

This same sample was also part of a study on T cells in Graves' hyperthyroidism and ophthalmopathy. Reported in the second study: Stable Graves' hyperthyroidism was defined as no progression to ophthalmopathy during 18 months of follow-up. Hyperthyroidism patients were newly diagnosed, had a disease duration of under 2 months, and were aged 18 to 65 years. Patients with uncontrolled infections, other autoimmune diseases, pregnancy or lactation were excluded. Diagnoses were based on clinical symptoms, serum thyroxine and TRAb, thyroid ultrasound and orbital computed tomography. The first round of RT-PCR for the TCR CDR3 was performed with the HTBI primer set and the Qiagen OneStep RT-PCR kit. Most expanded thyroid clonotypes (frequency above 0.001) were also found in blood, which suggests that blood repertoires may mirror thyroid immune responses. A model built on a 13 V-J signature distinguished ophthalmopathy from stable hyperthyroidism, reaching around 90% sensitivity and around 82% specificity in cross-validation and 80%/75% in testing. During validation, the model predicted progression to ophthalmopathy a median of approximately six months ahead of onset, with around 71% sensitivity and 72.22% specificity. To identify distinguishing TCR V-J signatures, a discovery cohort of 90 to 100 patients was used, comprising 43 with Graves' ophthalmopathy and about 59 with stable Graves' hyperthyroidism. Prospective prediction of ophthalmopathy was tested in an independent validation cohort consisting of some 20 hyperthyroidism patients and approximately 16 patients who later progressed to ophthalmopathy. The 100 discovery patients were randomly split 7:3 into training and test sets. The study also compared thyroid tissue and blood T-cell repertoires from more than five Graves' hyperthyroidism patients. Following sampling, methimazole starting at 30 mg daily was given to hyperthyroidism patients, and high-dose intravenous methylprednisolone was given to ophthalmopathy patients. Libraries were constructed in a second round of multiplex PCR, after which size selection and purification were carried out. The libraries were sequenced on an Illumina HiSeq2000 using paired-end 100 bp reads. SOAPnuke was used to process the raw data, throwing out any read that contained adapters or uncalled bases, had a mean Phred below 15, or lacked an exact constant-primer or identifier match. High-quality paired reads were merged with COPE v1.2.5, and unique nucleotide sequences were defined as clonotypes. Clonotypes were aligned to IMGT TRBV, TRBD and TRBJ reference segments using MiTCR v1.1. The analysis was restricted to V-J combinations with a frequency above 0.0001, which together covered about 99% of the repertoires. The TCS score was defined as the ratio of F50 (clonal expansion) to E x V (chaos), calculated using BLOSUM62-based TCRdist between CDR3 peptides within each V-J. Welch's t-statistics and random forest reduced around 520 V-J features to 10 to 15, which were used in a naive Bayes classifier (R e1071). Sample size was not statistically predetermined, and blinding of investigators to group allocation was not performed. TCR Vbeta CDR3 sequencing of roughly 140 peripheral blood samples (about 45 ophthalmopathy, approximately 80 hyperthyroidism and roughly 17 progressor patients) is reported in the paper.

Sequenced material: peripheral blood mononuclear cells (PBMCs), taken at new diagnosis, from a patient treated with antithyroid drugs. The chain is encoded by TRBV5-8 joined to TRBJ2-2; possibly the D gene is TRBD2, per 5 matching bases. The receptor was derived from a woman in her 30s with Graves disease. Donor details come from another sample of the same person, matched by shared clones. CDR3 sequence: CASSFRGWLFF. The sequenced DNA: TGTGCCAGCAGCTTTCGGGGATGGCTGTTTTTT.